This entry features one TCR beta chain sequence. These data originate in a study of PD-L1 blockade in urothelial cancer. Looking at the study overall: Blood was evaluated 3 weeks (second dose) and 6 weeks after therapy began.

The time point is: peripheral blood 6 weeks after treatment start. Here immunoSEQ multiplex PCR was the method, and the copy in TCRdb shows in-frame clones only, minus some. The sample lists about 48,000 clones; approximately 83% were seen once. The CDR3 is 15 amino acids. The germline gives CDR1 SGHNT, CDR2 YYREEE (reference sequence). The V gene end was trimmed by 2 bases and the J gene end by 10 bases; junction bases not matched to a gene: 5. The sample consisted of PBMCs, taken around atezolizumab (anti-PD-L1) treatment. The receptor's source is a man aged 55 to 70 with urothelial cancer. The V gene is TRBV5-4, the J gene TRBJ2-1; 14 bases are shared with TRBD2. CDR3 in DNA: TGTGCCAGCAGCTTAGGACTAGCGGGGGGTGGGGAGCAGTTCTTC. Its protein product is CASSLGLAGGGEQFF.